A selection of T cell receptor beta chains follows, all from one sample in a study of shared clonotypes between healthy human individuals. Sequencing used immunoSEQ multiplex PCR; TCRdb keeps in-frame clones, though not all of them. The data show 850,000 to 1,100,000 clones, 60% to 80% seen once. Source material: memory CD4+ T cells from PBMCs. These receptors all come from a man aged 18 to 29 in good health. Some clones in this sample may be carry-over from other donors' samples. Both conserved end residues are part of each CDR3. A D gene is named only where the DNA matches it firmly. Clone size is not always given. Where it is, it says once, few, many or a class for expanded clones.

clone_size: few; v_call: TRBV19; d_call: TRBD1; j_call: TRBJ1-1; cdr3_aa: CASRYRGRDTEAFF; cdr3_nt: TGTGCCAGTAGATACAGGGGGCGCGACACTGAAGCTTTCTTT
clone_size: NA; v_call: TRBV4-1; d_call: NA; j_call: TRBJ2-7; cdr3_aa: CASSLSRLSGTQVYEQYF; cdr3_nt: TGCGCCAGCAGCCTCAGCCGCTTATCCGGGACGCAAGTCTACGAGCAGTACTTC
clone_size: once; v_call: TRBV5-5; d_call: TRBD2; j_call: TRBJ2-7; cdr3_aa: CASSLAAGDIYEQYF; cdr3_nt: TGTGCCAGCAGCTTGGCCGCGGGAGATATCTACGAGCAGTACTTC
clone_size: NA; v_call: TRBV14; d_call: NA; j_call: TRBJ1-2; cdr3_aa: CASSQDRIYGYTF; cdr3_nt: TGTGCCAGCAGCCAAGACCGAATCTATGGCTACACCTTC
clone_size: NA; v_call: TRBV18; d_call: NA; j_call: TRBJ2-4; cdr3_aa: CASSFRSGEDIQYF; cdr3_nt: TGTGCCAGCTCATTTCGTTCCGGGGAGGACATTCAGTACTTC
clone_size: NA; v_call: TRBV18; d_call: NA; j_call: TRBJ2-1; cdr3_aa: CASSLGLVGNEQFF; cdr3_nt: TGTGCCAGCTCACTTGGGCTTGTGGGGAATGAGCAGTTCTTC
clone_size: NA; v_call: TRBV15; d_call: TRBD2; j_call: TRBJ2-5; cdr3_aa: CATSTTSGSGKTQYF; cdr3_nt: TGTGCCACCAGCACCACGAGCGGGAGTGGGAAGACCCAGTACTTC
clone_size: few; v_call: TRBV9; d_call: NA; j_call: TRBJ1-2; cdr3_aa: CASSVEGRGYGYTF; cdr3_nt: TGTGCCAGCAGCGTAGAAGGGAGGGGCTATGGCTACACCTTC
clone_size: NA; v_call: TRBV4-2; d_call: TRBD2; j_call: TRBJ2-2; cdr3_aa: CASSQDRSSGMTTGELFF; cdr3_nt: TGTGCCAGCAGCCAAGATCGGTCTAGCGGGATGACTACCGGGGAGCTGTTTTTT
clone_size: NA; v_call: TRBV5-4; d_call: TRBD1; j_call: TRBJ1-1; cdr3_aa: CASSKITGGTEAFF; cdr3_nt: TGTGCCAGCAGCAAAATCACAGGGGGCACTGAAGCTTTCTTT
clone_size: NA; v_call: TRBV15; d_call: TRBD2; j_call: TRBJ2-1; cdr3_aa: CATRAPREVRHEQFF; cdr3_nt: TGTGCCACCAGGGCCCCGCGGGAGGTTCGTCATGAGCAGTTCTTC
clone_size: NA; v_call: TRBV27; d_call: NA; j_call: TRBJ1-2; cdr3_aa: CASSSPGRAAEGYGYTF; cdr3_nt: TGTGCCAGCAGTTCCCCAGGCAGGGCGGCAGAGGGGTATGGCTACACCTTC
clone_size: few; v_call: TRBV5-1; d_call: NA; j_call: TRBJ1-2; cdr3_aa: CASSLTAESYGYTF; cdr3_nt: TGCGCCAGCAGCTTGACGGCGGAAAGCTATGGCTACACCTTC
clone_size: NA; v_call: TRBV29-1; d_call: NA; j_call: TRBJ2-5; cdr3_aa: CSVGRETQYF; cdr3_nt: TGCAGCGTGGGGCGGGAGACCCAGTACTTC
clone_size: NA; v_call: TRBV19; d_call: TRBD2; j_call: TRBJ2-7; cdr3_aa: CASSTLAGGPYEQYF; cdr3_nt: TGTGCCAGTAGTACTTTAGCGGGAGGGCCCTACGAGCAGTACTTC
clone_size: NA; v_call: TRBV30; d_call: TRBD1; j_call: TRBJ1-2; cdr3_aa: CAWSGTGGYGYTF; cdr3_nt: TGTGCCTGGAGTGGGACAGGCGGCTATGGCTACACCTTC
clone_size: NA; v_call: TRBV27; d_call: NA; j_call: TRBJ2-3; cdr3_aa: CASSGVASTDTQYF; cdr3_nt: TGTGCCAGCAGTGGGGTCGCTAGCACAGATACGCAGTATTTT
clone_size: NA; v_call: TRBV28; d_call: TRBD1; j_call: TRBJ2-1; cdr3_aa: CASTQGGFSSYNEQFF; cdr3_nt: TGTGCCAGCACCCAAGGGGGCTTTAGCTCCTACAATGAGCAGTTCTTC
clone_size: NA; v_call: TRBV6-1; d_call: NA; j_call: TRBJ1-2; cdr3_aa: CASSEARLGDGGYTF; cdr3_nt: TGTGCCAGCAGTGAAGCTCGTCTCGGGGACGGCGGCTACACCTTC
clone_size: NA; v_call: TRBV14; d_call: TRBD2; j_call: TRBJ2-1; cdr3_aa: CASSLSVGLAYYNEQFF; cdr3_nt: TGTGCCAGCAGCCTGTCTGTTGGACTAGCGTACTACAATGAGCAGTTCTTC
clone_size: NA; v_call: TRBV30; d_call: NA; j_call: TRBJ2-7; cdr3_aa: CAWSVQGPPRAYEQYF; cdr3_nt: TGTGCCTGGAGTGTACAAGGGCCGCCAAGGGCCTACGAGCAGTACTTC
clone_size: NA; v_call: TRBV9; d_call: NA; j_call: TRBJ2-3; cdr3_aa: CASSRLTGTDTQYF; cdr3_nt: TGTGCCAGCAGCCGACTCACCGGCACAGATACGCAGTATTTT
clone_size: NA; v_call: TRBV5-8; d_call: NA; j_call: TRBJ1-4; cdr3_aa: CASRRSGLLFF; cdr3_nt: TGTGCCAGTCGACGATCAGGGTTACTGTTTTTT
clone_size: NA; v_call: TRBV2; d_call: NA; j_call: TRBJ2-3; cdr3_aa: CASSEDRGTDTQYF; cdr3_nt: TGTGCCAGCAGTGAAGATCGGGGGACAGATACGCAGTATTTT
clone_size: NA; v_call: TRBV27; d_call: TRBD2; j_call: TRBJ2-1; cdr3_aa: CASSLLRTSGTNEQFF; cdr3_nt: TGTGCCAGCAGTTTATTACGGACTAGCGGGACAAATGAGCAGTTCTTC
clone_size: NA; v_call: TRBV7-3; d_call: TRBD1; j_call: TRBJ1-6; cdr3_aa: CASSTGGANSPLHF; cdr3_nt: TGTGCCAGCAGCACAGGGGGCGCGAACTCACCCCTCCACTTT
clone_size: once; v_call: TRBV6-1; d_call: NA; j_call: TRBJ1-2; cdr3_aa: CASSEGPGARGYGYTF; cdr3_nt: TGTGCCAGCAGTGAAGGTCCCGGGGCGCGAGGATATGGCTACACCTTC
clone_size: NA; v_call: TRBV18; d_call: NA; j_call: TRBJ2-3; cdr3_aa: CASSLGQPLGTDTQYF; cdr3_nt: TGTGCCAGCTCACTCGGACAGCCTCTCGGGACAGATACGCAGTATTTT
clone_size: NA; v_call: TRBV6-4; d_call: NA; j_call: TRBJ1-4; cdr3_aa: CASRGATNEKLFF; cdr3_nt: TGTGCCAGCAGGGGGGCAACTAATGAAAAACTGTTTTTT
clone_size: NA; v_call: TRBV4-3; d_call: NA; j_call: TRBJ1-2; cdr3_aa: CASSQDYPAVIYGYTF; cdr3_nt: TGCGCCAGCAGCCAAGACTACCCCGCAGTTATCTATGGCTACACCTTC
clone_size: NA; v_call: TRBV11-2; d_call: TRBD1; j_call: TRBJ2-7; cdr3_aa: CASSLNDRVGFQQYF; cdr3_nt: TGTGCCAGCAGCTTGAACGACAGGGTGGGTTTTCAGCAGTACTTC
clone_size: NA; v_call: TRBV18; d_call: TRBD2; j_call: TRBJ2-7; cdr3_aa: CASSPPGLAGARYEQYF; cdr3_nt: TGTGCCAGCTCACCACCGGGACTAGCGGGAGCTAGGTACGAGCAGTACTTC
clone_size: NA; v_call: TRBV2; d_call: TRBD2; j_call: TRBJ2-3; cdr3_aa: CASSSQAGNTDTQYF; cdr3_nt: TGTGCCAGCAGTTCTCAAGCGGGGAACACAGATACGCAGTATTTT
clone_size: NA; v_call: TRBV7-9; d_call: NA; j_call: TRBJ2-5; cdr3_aa: CASQRAVLQETQYF; cdr3_nt: TGTGCCAGCCAGCGTGCCGTGCTCCAAGAGACCCAGTACTTC
clone_size: once; v_call: TRBV19; d_call: TRBD1; j_call: TRBJ1-2; cdr3_aa: CASSLGGGAYGYTF; cdr3_nt: TGTGCCAGTAGCCTTGGAGGGGGCGCCTATGGCTACACCTTC
clone_size: NA; v_call: TRBV18; d_call: NA; j_call: TRBJ1-1; cdr3_aa: CASSLQRPATEAFF; cdr3_nt: TGTGCCAGCTCACTTCAACGGCCGGCGACTGAAGCTTTCTTT
clone_size: many; v_call: TRBV7-9; d_call: TRBD1; j_call: TRBJ2-7; cdr3_aa: CASSLTGNEQYF; cdr3_nt: TGTGCCAGCAGCCTGACAGGGAACGAGCAGTACTTC
clone_size: NA; v_call: TRBV5-4; d_call: TRBD2; j_call: TRBJ2-1; cdr3_aa: CASRSISGRANEQFF; cdr3_nt: TGTGCCAGCAGATCAATCAGCGGGAGGGCCAATGAGCAGTTCTTC
clone_size: few; v_call: TRBV7-9; d_call: TRBD2; j_call: TRBJ2-3; cdr3_aa: CASSQGLAGADTQYF; cdr3_nt: TGTGCCAGCAGCCAGGGACTAGCGGGAGCAGATACGCAGTATTTT
clone_size: NA; v_call: TRBV6-5; d_call: NA; j_call: TRBJ1-2; cdr3_aa: CASSPGYGYTF; cdr3_nt: TGTGCCAGCAGCCCGGGCTATGGCTACACCTTC
clone_size: NA; v_call: TRBV5-1; d_call: NA; j_call: TRBJ2-6; cdr3_aa: CASSLTAGANVLTF; cdr3_nt: TGCGCCAGCAGCCTAACAGCTGGGGCCAACGTCCTGACTTTC
clone_size: NA; v_call: TRBV29-1; d_call: NA; j_call: TRBJ2-6; cdr3_aa: CSVEGGGSSGANVLTF; cdr3_nt: TGCAGCGTTGAAGGCGGAGGGTCCTCTGGGGCCAACGTCCTGACTTTC
clone_size: NA; v_call: TRBV5-5; d_call: NA; j_call: TRBJ2-2; cdr3_aa: CASSLVLLGELFF; cdr3_nt: TGTGCCAGCAGCTTGGTCCTTCTCGGGGAGCTGTTTTTT
clone_size: NA; v_call: TRBV10-2; d_call: NA; j_call: TRBJ2-1; cdr3_aa: CASRDYDFYNEQFF; cdr3_nt: TGCGCCAGCAGGGACTATGACTTCTACAATGAGCAGTTCTTC
clone_size: few; v_call: TRBV11-2; d_call: TRBD1; j_call: TRBJ2-3; cdr3_aa: CASSSGYTGGRADTQYF; cdr3_nt: TGTGCCAGCAGCTCCGGCTACACAGGGGGTCGGGCAGATACGCAGTATTTT
clone_size: NA; v_call: TRBV5-4; d_call: NA; j_call: TRBJ2-1; cdr3_aa: CASSYDYSPDNEQFF; cdr3_nt: TGTGCCAGCAGTTATGACTACAGCCCTGACAATGAGCAGTTCTTC
clone_size: once; v_call: TRBV6-5; d_call: TRBD1; j_call: TRBJ2-7; cdr3_aa: CASSYEGTGGREQYF; cdr3_nt: TGTGCCAGCAGTTACGAGGGGACAGGGGGCAGAGAGCAGTACTTC
clone_size: few; v_call: TRBV6-6; d_call: NA; j_call: TRBJ1-1; cdr3_aa: CASSPPSRNTEAFF; cdr3_nt: TGTGCCAGCAGTCCCCCTTCACGGAACACTGAAGCTTTCTTT
clone_size: many; v_call: TRBV5-1; d_call: NA; j_call: TRBJ1-2; cdr3_aa: CASSLGLGLNYGYTF; cdr3_nt: TGCGCCAGCAGCTTGGGGCTGGGACTTAACTATGGCTACACCTTC
clone_size: NA; v_call: TRBV4-1; d_call: TRBD2; j_call: TRBJ2-3; cdr3_aa: CASSQLSTSGSQTQYF; cdr3_nt: TGCGCCAGCAGCCAACTTTCGACTAGCGGGAGTCAGACGCAGTATTTT
clone_size: NA; v_call: TRBV5-1; d_call: NA; j_call: TRBJ1-4; cdr3_aa: CASSPGGGDEKLFF; cdr3_nt: TGCGCCAGCAGCCCCGGCGGAGGGGATGAAAAACTGTTTTTT
clone_size: NA; v_call: TRBV29-1; d_call: TRBD2; j_call: TRBJ2-7; cdr3_aa: CSVAYGTSPLYEQYF; cdr3_nt: TGCAGCGTTGCCTATGGGACTAGCCCACTCTACGAGCAGTACTTC